The 25 T cell receptor beta chains below all came from one sample that was sequenced in a study of early T cells in non-severe SARS-CoV-2 infection. TCRdb re-analysed the 5' RACE reads in MiXCR, keeping a single row per CDR3 protein. The sample lists 86,000 or so distinct CDR3 sequences, approximately 6% seen once, with about 8% in the top ten. Material for sequencing was whole blood. These receptors were taken from an adult who was a healthcare worker with PCR-confirmed SARS-CoV-2 infection or an uninfected control (not recorded which).

The chain uses TRBV19 and TRBJ2-4; 9 positions match TRBD1. The CDR3 runs to 15 residues. V lost 7 bases and J lost 6; bases outside the gene matches: 10. Germline CDR1 is LNHDA and CDR2 is SQIVND (reference sequence). In DNA form, the CDR3 reads TGTGCCAGTACGGGACAGGGAAATTTACGAAACATTCAGTACTTC. This codes for CASTGQGNLRNIQYF.

This clonotype was seen only a few times. Here the CDR3 DNA reads TGTGCCAGCACCAAATACGAGGCCAATCAGCCCCAGCATTTT. Translating it yields CASTKYEANQPQHF. The chain joins TRBV12-3 or TRBV12-4 to TRBJ1-5; D is uncertain. V dropped 7 bases and J dropped 3 bases, with 13 bases sitting between them. This CDR3 region has 14 residues.

This clonotype was recorded a few times. V is TRBV20-1 and J is TRBJ2-3; 8 bases match TRBD2. The junction had 6 bases not matched to a gene; V was cut back by 6 bases and J by 4 bases. The CDR3 extends over 13 amino acids. CDR1 is DFQATT, CDR2 SNEGSKA, per germline (reference sequence). The CDR3 DNA reads TGCAGTGCCCTGTGGCGGGAGGCAGATACGCAGTATTTT. Its protein is CSALWREADTQYF.

The chain recombines TRBV27 with TRBJ2-5; the D gene is possibly TRBD2 (5 bases). Trimming took 5 bases from V and 2 from J, leaving 15 bases between them. This CDR3 region has 15 residues. CDR1 MNHEY and CDR2 SMNVEV come from the germline V gene (reference sequence). The CDR3 here is CASSASPGKQETQYF. CDR3 nucleotide sequence: TGTGCCAGCAGTGCCTCACCCGGGAAACAAGAGACCCAGTACTTC.

This clonotype was seen at least ten times. The chain links TRBV11-2 to TRBJ1-1, with D possibly being TRBD1 (6 bases). Germline lookup yields CDR1 SGHAT and CDR2 FQNNGV. Deletions cut 5 bases from V and 6 bases from J, with 13 bases between. The CDR3 length is 13 residues. The CDR3 sequence is CASSKTGIAEAFF. CDR3 coding DNA: TGTGCCAGCAGCAAAACAGGGATCGCTGAAGCTTTCTTT.

The chain joins TRBV6-5 to TRBJ2-1; 13 bases align to TRBD2. The CDR3 is 14 amino acids. Germline CDR1 is MNHEY and CDR2 is SVGAGI. The junction had 4 bases not matched to a gene; V was cut back by 4 bases and J by 10 bases. The CDR3 sequence: CASSSGLAGTEQFF. The CDR3 DNA reads as TGTGCCAGCAGTTCGGGACTAGCGGGAACAGAGCAGTTCTTC.

This clonotype was detected only a few times. The chain combines TRBV3-1 with TRBJ1-2, with 10 bases aligning to TRBD1. V was pared by 3 bases and J by 2 bases, with 3 bases of the junction left unmatched. CDR1 is LGHDT and CDR2 is YNNKEL in the germline V gene (reference sequence). The CDR3 is made up of 15 amino acids. The CDR3 bases are TGTGCCAGCAGCCAGGGACAGGGGAACAACTATGGCTACACCTTC. It yields the protein CASSQGQGNNYGYTF. The full variable domain, rest sourced from reference TRBV3-1 and TRBJ1-2, is DTAVSQTPKYLVTQMGNDKSIKCEQNLGHDTMYWYKQDSKKFLKIMFSYNNKELIINETVPNRFSPKSPDKAHLNLHINSLELGDSAVYFCASSQGQGNNYGYTFGSGTRLTVV.

This clonotype was counted only a few times. The chain combines TRBV28 with TRBJ2-3; D unclear. The germline CDR1 and CDR2 sequences are MDHEN and SYDVKM. The CDR3 totals 15 residues. The V gene lost 5 bases and the J gene lost 1 base, with 13 bases spanning the gap. As DNA, the CDR3 is TGTGCCAGCAGTCCCGGGCCTCACGGCACAGATACGCAGTATTTT. The encoded protein is CASSPGPHGTDTQYF.

This clonotype has ten or more counts. The chain employs TRBV7-8 and TRBJ1-1; D is unresolved. In germline, CDR1 is SGHVS, CDR2 FQNEAQ. Trimming left V 5 bases short and J 3 bases short, with 16 bases between. CDR3 length: 15 residues. Here the CDR3 DNA reads TGTGCCAGCAGCCGACGACAATCCGATTACACTGAAGCTTTCTTT. Its translation: CASSRRQSDYTEAFF.

This clonotype was detected many times. The genes are TRBV20-1 and TRBJ1-2; 8 nucleotides match TRBD1. This CDR3 has 17 amino acids. The V gene end was trimmed by 0 bases and the J gene end by 8 bases; junction bases not matched to a gene: 17. The germline CDR1 and CDR2 sequences are DFQATT and SNEGSKA (reference sequence). CDR3 sequence (DNA): TGCAGTGCTAGAGATCCCTTATCAGGCCACAGGGGGAGCGGCTACACCTTC. It codes for CSARDPLSGHRGSGYTF.

This clonotype was detected only a few times. The chain has TRBV12-3 or TRBV12-4 and TRBJ2-7; the D gene is possibly TRBD2 (5 bases). Trimming removed 2 bases from V and 5 bases from J, with 10 bases in between. There are 13 residues in the CDR3. CDR3 region: CASSLSVGNEQYF. The CDR3 DNA sequence: TGTGCCAGCAGTTTATCCGTCGGGAACGAGCAGTACTTC.

This clonotype was observed at least ten times. The chain joins TRBV11-2 to TRBJ2-6, with a possible D match to TRBD1 (6 bases). Germline V CDR1 and CDR2: SGHAT, FQNNGV. Trimming removed 2 bases from V and 3 bases from J, with 14 bases in between. This CDR3 is 17 amino acids long. CDR3 nucleotide sequence: TGTGCCAGCAGCTTACCTACAGGGTTCGTTGGGGCCAACGTCCTGACTTTC. Protein sequence: CASSLPTGFVGANVLTF.

This clonotype was seen at least ten times. The rearrangement uses TRBV6-2 or TRBV6-3 and TRBJ2-1, with unresolved D. Per the germline V gene, CDR1 is MNHEY and CDR2 is SVGEGT. Trimming left V 2 bases short and J 9 bases short, with 11 bases between. The CDR3 sequence is 13 residues long. In DNA, the CDR3 is TGTGCCAGCAGTTACAAGGGCACGGGTGAGCAGTTCTTC. Translated, it gives CASSYKGTGEQFF.

This clonotype showed up just a few times. The chain has TRBV20-1 and TRBJ1-1; 9 bases fit TRBD1. The CDR3 has 16 amino acids. V lost 1 base and J lost 1; bases outside the gene matches: 7. Germline assignment: CDR1 DFQATT and CDR2 SNEGSKA (reference sequence). CDR3 nucleotide sequence: TGCAGTGCTAGAGGTGGGACAGGGATCGAGAACACTGAAGCTTTCTTT. Its protein is CSARGGTGIENTEAFF.

The chain joins TRBV6-2 or TRBV6-3 to TRBJ2-3, with 9 bases matching TRBD2. This CDR3 comprises 17 residues. With V trimmed by 6 bases and J by 3 bases, 13 bases remained unmatched. The germline V gene encodes CDR1 MNHEY and CDR2 SVGEGT. For the CDR3, the DNA is TGTGCCAGCAGCGCCGACCCGGGACTAGCCTTTACAGATACGCAGTATTTT. The encoded protein is CASSADPGLAFTDTQYF.

The rearrangement joins TRBV14 to TRBJ2-5; possible D gene TRBD1, 5 bases. The ends were cut back, 3 bases at V and 2 bases at J, with 10 bases in the middle. The V gene's germline CDR1 is SGHDN and CDR2 FVKESK. The CDR3 contains 14 residues. The CDR3 loop reads CASSHVRVQETQYF. The CDR3 bases are TGTGCCAGCAGCCACGTCAGGGTACAAGAGACCCAGTACTTC.

The CDR3 DNA follows: TGTGCCAGCGGGGGGTACAAGAACACCGGGGAGCTGTTTTTT. Translating gives CASGGYKNTGELFF. V usage is TRBV6-1 and J usage is TRBJ2-2, with D possibly TRBD2 on 6 matching bases. This CDR3 has 14 amino acids. V shed 8 bases and J shed 1 base, with 11 bases lying between them. Per the germline V gene, CDR1 is MNHNS and CDR2 is SASEGT.

Many counts were recorded for this clonotype. The chain carries TRBV29-1 and TRBJ1-4; possible D gene TRBD1, 5 bases. V was clipped by 6 bases and J by 8 bases, with 13 bases between them. The germline CDR1 and CDR2 sequences are SQVTM and ANQGSEA. The CDR3 runs 12 residues. Here the CDR3 DNA reads TGCAGCGTCCAGGGTTTGTACGAAAAACTGTTTTTT. Its protein is CSVQGLYEKLFF.

This clonotype showed up just a few times. This chain connects TRBV2 to TRBJ1-5; the match to TRBD1 covers 7 bases. This CDR3 spans 17 amino acids. Germline assignment: CDR1 SNHLY and CDR2 FYNNEI. V was clipped by 4 bases and J by 0 bases; unmatched bases: 9. CDR3 in DNA: TGTGCCAGCAGTGCCGGAGGACAGGCTTATAGCAATCAGCCCCAGCATTTT. Its translation is CASSAGGQAYSNQPQHF.

There are many counts of this clonotype. The chain uses TRBV15 and TRBJ1-1; D gene ambiguous. Trimming removed 5 bases at V and 4 bases at J, with 14 bases between. This CDR3 region has 14 residues. CDR1 LNHNV and CDR2 YYDKDF come from the germline V gene (reference sequence). The DNA for the CDR3 is TGTGCCACCAGCCACGACACGCGGGGCACTGAAGCTTTCTTT. Encoded protein: CATSHDTRGTEAFF.

There are a few counts of this clonotype. The junction shows a germline mismatch at one end, possibly a read error. This chain uses TRBV7-9 with TRBJ2-7; 8 bases line up with TRBD1. The CDR3 loop spans 9 amino acids. In germline, CDR1 is SEHNR, CDR2 FQNEAQ (reference sequence). The CDR3 loop is CASSWDRPF. In nucleotides, the CDR3 is TGTGCCAGCAGCTGGGACAGGCCCTTC.

This chain uses TRBV6-6 with TRBJ1-5; possible D gene TRBD1, 5 bases. Germline CDR1 is MNHNY and CDR2 is SVGAGI (reference sequence). Trimming cost V 6 bases and J 2 bases, with 14 bases left between them. There are 15 residues in the CDR3. This CDR3 is CASSLDSSGNQPQHF. As DNA, the CDR3 is TGTGCCAGCAGCCTAGACAGTTCGGGCAATCAGCCCCAGCATTTT.

This clonotype was detected a few times. The gene calls are TRBV18 and TRBJ1-5, with D tentatively TRBD1 (5 bases). Looked up from germline, CDR1 is KGHSH and CDR2 is LQKENI. The V end was cut by 3 bases, the J end by 2 bases, with 11 bases between. The CDR3 length is 15 residues. DNA for the CDR3: TGTGCCAGCTCACCTGGGGGAACAGGCAATCAGCCCCAGCATTTT. Translated, it gives CASSPGGTGNQPQHF.

This clonotype turned up a few times. The chain has TRBV12-3 or TRBV12-4 and TRBJ2-7; tentatively, D is TRBD2 (7 bases). This CDR3 has 16 residues. The V end was cut by 7 bases, the J end by 0 bases, with 19 bases between. The CDR3 protein is CASTLGGGRSSYEQYF. CDR3 DNA sequence: TGTGCCAGCACCTTGGGGGGGGGCAGGAGCTCCTACGAGCAGTACTTC.

This clonotype occurred many times. The rearrangement joins TRBV5-1 to TRBJ2-3; 13 positions agree with TRBD2. This CDR3 is 15 amino acids long. The V and J ends lost 2 bases and 9 bases, in that order; junction bases with no gene match: 6. From germline, CDR1 is SGHRS and CDR2 YFSETQ. The CDR3, as DNA: TGCGCCAGCAGCTTCGGACTAGCGGGAGTAGAAACGCAGTATTTT. Translation: CASSFGLAGVETQYF.